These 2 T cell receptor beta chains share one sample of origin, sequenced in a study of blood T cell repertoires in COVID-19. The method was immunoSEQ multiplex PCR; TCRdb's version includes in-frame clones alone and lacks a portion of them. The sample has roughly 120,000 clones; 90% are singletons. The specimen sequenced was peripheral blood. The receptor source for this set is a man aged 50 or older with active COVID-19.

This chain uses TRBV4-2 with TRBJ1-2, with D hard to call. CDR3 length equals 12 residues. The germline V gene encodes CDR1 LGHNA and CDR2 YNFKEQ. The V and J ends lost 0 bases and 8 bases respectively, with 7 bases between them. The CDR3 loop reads CASSQDNKGYTF. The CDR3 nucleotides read TGTGCCAGCAGCCAAGATAACAAGGGCTACACCTTC.

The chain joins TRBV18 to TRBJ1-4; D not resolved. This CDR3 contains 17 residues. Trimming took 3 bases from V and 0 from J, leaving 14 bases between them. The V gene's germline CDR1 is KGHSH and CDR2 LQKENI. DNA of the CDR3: TGTGCCAGCTCACCCCCGAGTCTCGGGGCAACTAATGAAAAACTGTTTTTT. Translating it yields CASSPPSLGATNEKLFF.